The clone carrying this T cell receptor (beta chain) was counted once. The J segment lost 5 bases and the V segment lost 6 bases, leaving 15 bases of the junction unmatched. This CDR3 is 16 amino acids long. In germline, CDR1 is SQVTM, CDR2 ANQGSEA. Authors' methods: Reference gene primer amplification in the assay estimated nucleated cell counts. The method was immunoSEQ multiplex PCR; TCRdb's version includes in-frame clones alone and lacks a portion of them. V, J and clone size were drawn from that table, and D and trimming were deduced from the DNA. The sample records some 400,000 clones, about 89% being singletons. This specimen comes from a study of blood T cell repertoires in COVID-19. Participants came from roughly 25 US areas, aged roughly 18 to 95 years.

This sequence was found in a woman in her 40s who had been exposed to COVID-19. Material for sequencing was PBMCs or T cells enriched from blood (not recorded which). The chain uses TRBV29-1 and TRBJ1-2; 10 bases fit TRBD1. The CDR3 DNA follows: TGCAGCGTGACCCAACCCCGGGACAGGGGTTTTTATGGCTACACCTTC. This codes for CSVTQPRDRGFYGYTF.